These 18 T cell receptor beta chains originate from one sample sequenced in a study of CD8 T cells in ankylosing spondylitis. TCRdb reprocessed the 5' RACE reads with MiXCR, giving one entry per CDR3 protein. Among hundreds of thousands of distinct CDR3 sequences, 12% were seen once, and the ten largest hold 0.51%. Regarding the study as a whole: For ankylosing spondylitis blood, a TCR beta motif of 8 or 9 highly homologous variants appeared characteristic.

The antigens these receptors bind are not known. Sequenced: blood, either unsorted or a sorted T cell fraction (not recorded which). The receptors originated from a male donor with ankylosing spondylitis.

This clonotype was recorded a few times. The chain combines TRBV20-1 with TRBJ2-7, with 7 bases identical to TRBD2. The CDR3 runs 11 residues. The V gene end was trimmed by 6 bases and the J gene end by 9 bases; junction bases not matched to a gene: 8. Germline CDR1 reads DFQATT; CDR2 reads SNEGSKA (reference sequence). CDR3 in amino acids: CSALTSDRQYF. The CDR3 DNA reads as TGCAGTGCCCTAACTAGCGATCGGCAGTACTTC.

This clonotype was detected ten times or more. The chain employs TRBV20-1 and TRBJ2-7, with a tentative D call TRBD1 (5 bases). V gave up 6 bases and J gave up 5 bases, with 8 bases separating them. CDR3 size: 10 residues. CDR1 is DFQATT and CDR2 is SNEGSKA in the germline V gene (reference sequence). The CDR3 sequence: CSASGNEQYF. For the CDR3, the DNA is TGCAGTGCCTCAGGGAACGAGCAGTACTTC.

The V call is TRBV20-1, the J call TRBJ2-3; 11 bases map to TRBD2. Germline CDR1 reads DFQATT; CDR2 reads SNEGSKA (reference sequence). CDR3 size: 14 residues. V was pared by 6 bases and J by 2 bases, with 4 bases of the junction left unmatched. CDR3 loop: CSATTSGATDTQYF. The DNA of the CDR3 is TGCAGTGCAACGACTAGCGGGGCCACAGATACGCAGTATTTT.

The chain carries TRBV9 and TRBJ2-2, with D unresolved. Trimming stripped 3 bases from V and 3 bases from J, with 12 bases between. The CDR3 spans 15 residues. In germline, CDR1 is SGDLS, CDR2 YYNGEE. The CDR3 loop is CASSGRSPDTGELFF. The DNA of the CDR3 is TGTGCCAGCAGCGGTAGGTCTCCGGACACCGGGGAGCTGTTTTTT.

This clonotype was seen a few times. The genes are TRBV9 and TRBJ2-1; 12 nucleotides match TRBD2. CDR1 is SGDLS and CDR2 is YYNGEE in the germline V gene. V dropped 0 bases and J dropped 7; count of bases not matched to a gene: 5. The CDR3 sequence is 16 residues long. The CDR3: CASSVALAGGENEQFF. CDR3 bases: TGTGCCAGCAGCGTAGCTCTAGCGGGAGGGGAGAATGAGCAGTTCTTC.

The CDR3 here is CASSIEGGYTF. CDR3 in DNA: TGTGCCAGCAGCATAGAAGGCGGCTACACCTTC. V and J are TRBV21-1 and TRBJ1-2. TRBV21-1 is a pseudogene locus. The CDR3 spans 11 residues.

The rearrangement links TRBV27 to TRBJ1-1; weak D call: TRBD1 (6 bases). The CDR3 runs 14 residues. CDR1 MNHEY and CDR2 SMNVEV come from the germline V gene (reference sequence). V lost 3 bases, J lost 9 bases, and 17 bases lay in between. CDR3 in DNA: TGTGCCAGCAGTTTTTCCCCACCGGGACAACAAGCTTTCTTT. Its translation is CASSFSPPGQQAFF.

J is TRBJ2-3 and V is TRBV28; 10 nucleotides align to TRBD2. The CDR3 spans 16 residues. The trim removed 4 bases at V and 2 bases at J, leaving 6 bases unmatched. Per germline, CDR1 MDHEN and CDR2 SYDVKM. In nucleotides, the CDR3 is TGTGCCAGCAGTTCCACTAGCGGGAAATCCACAGATACGCAGTATTTT. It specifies CASSSTSGKSTDTQYF.

The DNA for the CDR3 is TGTGCCAGCAGCCACACAGGGCGTAACACTGAAGCTTTCTTT. Translation gives CASSHTGRNTEAFF. This chain connects TRBV12-3 or TRBV12-4 to TRBJ1-1, with D possibly matching TRBD1 (6 bases). This CDR3 has 14 residues. Trimming removed 6 bases from V and 2 bases from J, with 13 bases in between.

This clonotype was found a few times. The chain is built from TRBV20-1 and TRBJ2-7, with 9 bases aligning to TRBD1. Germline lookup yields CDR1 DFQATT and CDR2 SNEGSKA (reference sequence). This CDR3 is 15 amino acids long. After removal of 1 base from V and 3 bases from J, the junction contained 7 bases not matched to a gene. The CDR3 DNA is TGCAGTGCTAGAGGAGCGAGGACAGGGGTCTACGAGCAGTACTTC. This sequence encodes CSARGARTGVYEQYF.

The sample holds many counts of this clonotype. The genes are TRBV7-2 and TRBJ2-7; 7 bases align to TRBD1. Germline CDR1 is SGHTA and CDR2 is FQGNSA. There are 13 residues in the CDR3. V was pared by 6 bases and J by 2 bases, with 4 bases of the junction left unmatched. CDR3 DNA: TGTGCCAGCAGGCCTACAGGGGCCTACGAGCAGTACTTC. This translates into CASRPTGAYEQYF.

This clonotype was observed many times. The CDR3 protein is CASSQEKSSAVGELFF. As DNA, the CDR3 is TGCGCCAGCAGCCAAGAAAAGTCTAGCGCGGTCGGGGAGCTGTTTTTT. The chain carries TRBV4-3 and TRBJ2-2; tentative D call: TRBD2 (6 bases). This CDR3 comprises 16 residues. Trimming pared 0 bases from V and 7 bases from J, leaving 15 bases between. Germline-derived CDR1 and CDR2 are LGHNA and YSLEER.

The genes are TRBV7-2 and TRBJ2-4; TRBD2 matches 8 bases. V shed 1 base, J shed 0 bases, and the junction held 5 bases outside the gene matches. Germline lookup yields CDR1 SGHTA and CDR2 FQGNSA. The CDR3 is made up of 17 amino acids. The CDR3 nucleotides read TGTGCCAGCAGCTTAGTAGGCCTAGCGGGAGCCAAAAACATTCAGTACTTC. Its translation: CASSLVGLAGAKNIQYF.

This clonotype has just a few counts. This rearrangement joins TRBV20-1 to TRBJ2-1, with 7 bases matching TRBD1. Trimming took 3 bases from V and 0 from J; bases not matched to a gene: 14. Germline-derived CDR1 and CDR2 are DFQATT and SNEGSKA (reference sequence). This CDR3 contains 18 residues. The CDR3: CSASVIPGQINSYNEQFF. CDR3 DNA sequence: TGCAGTGCTAGTGTGATACCGGGACAGATAAACTCCTACAATGAGCAGTTCTTC.

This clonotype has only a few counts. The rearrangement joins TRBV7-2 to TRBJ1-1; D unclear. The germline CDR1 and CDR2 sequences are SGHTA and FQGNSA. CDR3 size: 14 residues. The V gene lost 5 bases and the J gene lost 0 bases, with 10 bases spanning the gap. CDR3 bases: TGTGCCAGCAGCCGGGAAAGGGTGAACACTGAAGCTTTCTTT. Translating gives CASSRERVNTEAFF. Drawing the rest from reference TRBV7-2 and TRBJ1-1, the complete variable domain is GAGVSQSPSNKVTEKGKDVELRCDPISGHTALYWYRQSLGQGLEFLIYFQGNSAPDKSGLPSDRFSAERTGGSVSTLTIQRTQQEDSAVYLCASSRERVNTEAFFGQGTRLTVV.

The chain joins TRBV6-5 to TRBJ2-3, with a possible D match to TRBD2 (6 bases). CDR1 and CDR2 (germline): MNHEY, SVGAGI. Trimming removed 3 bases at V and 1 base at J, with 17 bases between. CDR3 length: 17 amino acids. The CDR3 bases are TGTGCCAGCAGTTATGGAGTGCTCAGACTAGGCACAGATACGCAGTATTTT. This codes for CASSYGVLRLGTDTQYF.

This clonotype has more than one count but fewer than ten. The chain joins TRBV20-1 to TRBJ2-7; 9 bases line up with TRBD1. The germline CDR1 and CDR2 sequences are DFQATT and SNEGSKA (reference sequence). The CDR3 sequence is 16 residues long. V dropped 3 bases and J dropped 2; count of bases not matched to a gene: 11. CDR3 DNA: TGCAGTGCTAGGGACGCGAGGACAGGGGCAACCTACGAGCAGTACTTC. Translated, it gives CSARDARTGATYEQYF.

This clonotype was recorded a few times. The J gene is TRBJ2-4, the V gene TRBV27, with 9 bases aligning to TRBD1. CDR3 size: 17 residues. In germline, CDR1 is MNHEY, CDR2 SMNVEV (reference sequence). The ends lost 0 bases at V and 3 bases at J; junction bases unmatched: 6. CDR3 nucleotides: TGTGCCAGCAGTTTATCCGGGACAGGGTTGGGCAAAAACATTCAGTACTTC. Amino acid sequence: CASSLSGTGLGKNIQYF.